Only one count was recorded for the clone carrying this TCR beta chain. As yet, its antigen is unknown. The protocol was immunoSEQ multiplex PCR, while the TCRdb copy is restricted to in-frame clones and leaves out a portion. The sample includes tens of thousands of clones, roughly 87% seen only once; the top ten take 7% to 10%. The germline V gene encodes CDR1 SGHNT and CDR2 YYREEE (reference sequence). V dropped 4 bases and J dropped 4; count of bases not matched to a gene: 8. This CDR3 spans 15 amino acids. This record comes from a study of T cell responses to AZD1222 COVID-19 vaccine. Study-level points and caveats: Every sample of the repertoires postdated the peak T cell response. Spike was spanned by vaccine-associated CD4 TCRs, with dominance at 160-218 and 743-854.

Sample: peripheral blood, taken 28 days after the second AZD1222 dose. The rearrangement uses TRBV5-4 and TRBJ2-5; TRBD1 aligns across 9 bases. The TCR originated in an adult who received the AZD1222 COVID-19 vaccine. CDR3 region: CASSPTQGAGETQYF. The CDR3 nucleotides are TGTGCCAGCAGCCCTACACAGGGGGCGGGAGAGACCCAGTACTTC.